These 11 T cell receptor beta chains were sequenced from one sample in a study of T cells expressing NK-cell markers. TCRdb re-called the 5' RACE reads; every CDR3 protein appears as one record, without DNA. This listing includes fewer than 550,000 distinct CDR3 sequences. The source material was blood T cells: a sorted CD56 or NKG2C T cell subset, CD4+ or CD8+ T cells, or bulk PBMC T cells (not recorded which). Source of these receptors: a woman aged 45 to 65 in good health.

The chain is built from TRBV4-2 and TRBJ2-2; TCRdb reports TRBD2, a call that lacks DNA to check it against. Germline-derived CDR1 and CDR2 are LGHNA and YNFKEQ. This CDR3 region has 15 residues. The CDR3 here is CASSQEPSGGGELFF.

The chain is built from TRBV10-3 and TRBJ2-7. The CDR3 is 11 residues long. Germline V lookup: CDR1 ENHRY, CDR2 SYGVKD. The CDR3 spells CATKGAYEQYF.

The J gene is TRBJ1-1, the V gene TRBV19. The germline CDR1 and CDR2 sequences are LNHDA and SQIVND (reference sequence). The CDR3 is 13 residues long. The CDR3 protein is CASSIYMNTEAFF. The complete variable domain, with remaining parts taken from reference TRBV19 and TRBJ1-1, reads DGGITQSPKYLFRKEGQNVTLSCEQNLNHDAMYWYRQDPGQGLRLIYYSQIVNDFQKGDIAEGYSVSREKKESFPLTVTSAQKNPTAFYLCASSIYMNTEAFFGQGTRLTVV.

The chain has TRBV7-9 and TRBJ2-7; without DNA, the TCRdb call of TRBD2 cannot be checked. This CDR3 contains 16 residues. Germline CDR1 reads SEHNR; CDR2 reads FQNEAQ (reference sequence). The CDR3 sequence is CASSLGGLAGAYEQYF.

The chain combines TRBV6-5 with TRBJ2-7; TCRdb reports TRBD2, a call that lacks DNA to check it against. The CDR3 is made up of 12 amino acids. Germline CDR1 MNHEY, CDR2 SVGAGI. CDR3 residues: CASNAGRYEQYF.

The chain links TRBV12-3 or TRBV12-4 to TRBJ2-4. This CDR3 has 16 amino acids. The CDR3 here is CASSSFGVAAKNIQYF.

The chain's CDR3 is CASSLTGRGSGNTIYF. The chain carries TRBV28 and TRBJ1-3; TCRdb names TRBD1, which stays unverified in the absence of DNA. Germline V gene data show CDR1 as MDHEN and CDR2 as SYDVKM. The CDR3 length is 16 residues.

The V gene is TRBV3-1, the J gene TRBJ2-2; the TCRdb call, TRBD2, lacks DNA for checking. The CDR3 extends over 15 amino acids. Germline values: CDR1 LGHDT, CDR2 YNNKEL (reference sequence). CDR3: CASSQGSKNTGELFF.

V is TRBV2 and J is TRBJ2-1. The CDR3 sequence is 15 residues long. Germline V gene lookup returns CDR1 SNHLY and CDR2 FYNNEI. The CDR3 sequence is CASRAGPNTFNEQFF.

The chain combines TRBV7-9 with TRBJ1-1. CDR1 is SEHNR, CDR2 FQNEAQ, per germline (reference sequence). The length of the CDR3 is 15 residues. The CDR3 protein is CASSLIRTPVTEAFF. Variable domain in full (rest from reference TRBV7-9 and TRBJ1-1): DTGVSQNPRHKITKRGQNVTFRCDPISEHNRLYWYRQTLGQGPEFLTYFQNEAQLEKSRLLSDRFSAERPKGSFSTLEIQRTEQGDSAMYLCASSLIRTPVTEAFFGQGTRLTVV.

V and J are TRBV20-1 and TRBJ2-3; the TCRdb D gene call, TRBD2, has no DNA to confirm it. This CDR3 region has 14 residues. Germline-derived CDR1 and CDR2 are DFQATT and SNEGSKA (reference sequence). CDR3 sequence: CSARRREGPDTQYF.